This TCR beta chain came from a study of blood T cell repertoires in COVID-19. Assay used: immunoSEQ multiplex PCR; TCRdb lists only in-frame clones, some missing. The repertoire has approximately 300,000 clones, 90% of them found once; the top ten carry 3% to 5%. Per germline, CDR1 SGDLS and CDR2 YYNGEE. The CDR3 runs to 17 residues. V trimming: 2 bases; J trimming: 0 bases; junction bases outside the gene matches: 4. This chain uses TRBV9 with TRBJ2-1, with 11 bases identical to TRBD2. Specimen: PBMCs or T cells enriched from blood (not recorded which). The sequence derives from a woman in her 30s who had been exposed to COVID-19. CDR3 region: CASSVGTSGSSYNEQFF. The CDR3 DNA reads as TGTGCCAGCAGCGTCGGGACTAGCGGAAGCTCCTACAATGAGCAGTTCTTC. Complete variable domain (other parts from reference TRBV9 and TRBJ2-1): DSGVTQTPKHLITATGQRVTLRCSPRSGDLSVYWYQQSLDQGLQFLIQYYNGEERAKGNILERFSAQQFPDLHSELNLSSLELGDSALYFCASSVGTSGSSYNEQFFGPGTRLTVL.